The 29 T cell receptor beta chains presented below share a single source sample, sequenced in a study of long-term antiretroviral therapy in people with HIV. Sequencing relied on immunoSEQ assay v3.0, run at survey level. Profiled with immunoSEQ multiplex PCR; TCRdb holds only in-frame clones, not every one. The sample has some 28,000 clones, 90% to 95% seen once. The sequences come from unsorted PBMCs, collected 6 to 6.5 years after starting antiretroviral therapy. The receptors stem from a man aged 25-45 years with HIV.

This clone showed up just once. The genes are TRBV2 and TRBJ1-1, with D possibly TRBD1 on 5 matching bases. Germline CDR1 and CDR2: SNHLY and FYNNEI. V lost 3 bases and J 1 base, leaving 9 bases between the germline ends. The CDR3 sequence is 14 residues long. The CDR3 is CASSDLGPNTEAFF. The CDR3 nucleotides are TGTGCCAGCAGTGATCTGGGGCCGAACACTGAAGCTTTCTTT.

The rearrangement uses TRBV5-8 and TRBJ1-4, with TRBD1 matching 8 bases. Trimming removed 3 bases from V and 6 bases from J; junction bases left unmatched: 4. This CDR3 contains 14 residues. Per the germline V gene, CDR1 is SGHTS and CDR2 is YDEGEE. The CDR3 here is CASSYDRGDEKLFF. The CDR3 DNA reads as TGTGCCAGCAGCTACGACAGGGGCGATGAAAAACTGTTTTTT.

The rearrangement uses TRBV9 and TRBJ2-2; D may be TRBD2 (5 bases). CDR1 is SGDLS and CDR2 is YYNGEE in the germline V gene. Between the trimmed V and J ends, which lost 4 bases and 9 bases, there was a span of 16 bases. CDR3 length: 14 residues. Written as DNA, the CDR3 is TGTGCCAGCAGCTCCCGCCCGGGGAGCAGGGAGCTGTTTTTT. Protein: CASSSRPGSRELFF.

The chain employs TRBV5-8 and TRBJ2-5; TRBD1 aligns across 7 bases. This CDR3 comprises 11 residues. Germline V gene data show CDR1 as SGHTS and CDR2 as YDEGEE. The CDR3 coding sequence is TGTGGAACAGGGGCGCAAGAGACCCAGTACTTC. Translating gives CGTGAQETQYF.

This chain uses TRBV9 with TRBJ1-1, with D perhaps TRBD1 (5 bases). Trimming left V 2 bases short and J 1 base short, with 6 bases between. Looked up from germline, CDR1 is SGDLS and CDR2 is YYNGEE. This CDR3 spans 13 amino acids. CDR3 sequence: CASSVGPNTEAFF. In nucleotides, the CDR3 is TGTGCCAGCAGCGTGGGGCCGAACACTGAAGCTTTCTTT.

This rearrangement joins TRBV10-3 to TRBJ1-1; no definite D call. The length of the CDR3 is 16 residues. V dropped 4 bases and J dropped 4 bases, with 19 bases sitting between them. Germline CDR1 and CDR2: ENHRY and SYGVKD. CDR3 nucleotides: TGTGCCATCAGTGGTGCCGCGGCCGGCATGGGCACTGAAGCTTTCTTT. Its translation: CAISGAAAGMGTEAFF.

The chain carries TRBV7-6 and TRBJ1-2, with TRBD1 matching 8 bases. The CDR3 loop spans 14 amino acids. Germline trimming cut 5 bases from V and 7 bases from J; bases unmatched to any gene: 9. Germline V lookup: CDR1 SGHVS, CDR2 FNYEAQ. The CDR3 DNA reads as TGTGCCAGCAGCCCCGGGACAGGCTTATCTGGCTACACCTTC. Its translation is CASSPGTGLSGYTF.

The rearrangement joins TRBV7-6 to TRBJ2-7; 10 bases match TRBD2. The CDR3 consists of 13 residues. Germline CDR1 is SGHVS and CDR2 is FNYEAQ. V shed 5 bases, J shed 5 bases, and the junction held 3 bases outside the gene matches. CDR3 DNA sequence: TGTGCCAGCAGCGCGGGACTAGCGAACGAGCAGTACTTC. Its translation is CASSAGLANEQYF. Combining the CDR3 with reference TRBV7-6 and TRBJ2-7 gives the whole variable domain GAGVSQSPRYKVTKRGQDVALRCDPISGHVSLYWYRQALGQGPEFLTYFNYEAQQDKSGLPNDRFSAERPEGSISTLTIQRTEQRDSAMYRCASSAGLANEQYFGPGTRLTVT.

The V call is TRBV5-4, the J call TRBJ2-5; D remains unclear. Germline V gene lookup returns CDR1 SGHNT and CDR2 YYREEE (reference sequence). Trimming took 4 bases from V and 5 from J, leaving 21 bases between them. The CDR3 length is 16 residues. The CDR3 loop is CASSPISSSEVETQYF. DNA of the CDR3: TGTGCCAGCAGCCCAATATCGAGCTCCGAGGTGGAGACCCAGTACTTC.

This chain connects TRBV25-1 to TRBJ1-2, with D possibly being TRBD1 (5 bases). Germline CDR1 and CDR2: MGHDK and SYGVNS. V gave up 0 bases and J gave up 8 bases, with 7 bases separating them. The CDR3 has 12 amino acids. CDR3 sequence (DNA): TGTGCCAGCAGTGAATATCAGGGCGGCTACACCTTC. Amino acids: CASSEYQGGYTF.

V usage is TRBV19 and J usage is TRBJ2-2; D gene ambiguous. V was cut by 10 bases and J by 0 bases, with 15 bases left in between. Per germline, CDR1 LNHDA and CDR2 SQIVND (reference sequence). The CDR3 has 15 amino acids. CDR3 nucleotides: TGTGCCACCCCGCGCAATAACGCGAACACCGGGGAGCTGTTTTTT. Its protein product is CATPRNNANTGELFF.

J is TRBJ1-1 and V is TRBV5-1; a weak D match, TRBD1 (6 bases). Between the trimmed V and J ends, which lost 0 bases and 0 bases, there was a span of 12 bases. The CDR3 is 16 amino acids. CDR1 is SGHRS and CDR2 is YFSETQ in the germline V gene. In nucleotides, the CDR3 is TGCGCCAGCAGCTTGGGACAGGCTTACATGAACACTGAAGCTTTCTTT. Its protein product is CASSLGQAYMNTEAFF.

The V gene is TRBV7-8, the J gene TRBJ1-4, with D possibly matching TRBD1 (5 bases). Germline V lookup: CDR1 SGHVS, CDR2 FQNEAQ. Trimming shortened V by 5 bases and J by 0 bases, and 16 bases separated the two germline ends. The CDR3 consists of 17 residues. CDR3 loop: CASSPRDRATTNEKLFF. CDR3 bases: TGTGCCAGCAGCCCCAGGGACCGCGCTACAACTAATGAAAAACTGTTTTTT.

The rearrangement uses TRBV2 and TRBJ2-7; D might be TRBD1 (7 bases). CDR1 and CDR2 (germline): SNHLY, FYNNEI. V was pared by 1 base and J by 4 bases, with 17 bases between. The CDR3 has 16 amino acids. CDR3 nucleotides: TGTGCCAGCAGTGAAGGAGGAGGGGGCGCAGTTTACGAGCAGTACTTC. It yields the protein CASSEGGGGAVYEQYF.

V and J are TRBV6-5 and TRBJ2-7; 8 nucleotides agree with TRBD1. CDR1 is MNHEY and CDR2 is SVGAGI in the germline V gene. The length of the CDR3 is 14 residues. After removal of 0 bases from V and 7 bases from J, the junction contained 5 bases not matched to a gene. The CDR3 sequence is CASSYSRTGKEQYF. The CDR3 DNA sequence: TGTGCCAGCAGTTACTCCCGGACAGGGAAGGAGCAGTACTTC.

The rearrangement links TRBV27 to TRBJ2-2; a weak D match, TRBD2 (6 bases). The germline gives CDR1 MNHEY, CDR2 SMNVEV (reference sequence). Trimming shortened V by 5 bases and J by 1 base, and 11 bases separated the two germline ends. This CDR3 is built from 15 residues. The DNA for the CDR3 is TGTGCCAGCAGTCCCTCCGGGAGGAACACCGGGGAGCTGTTTTTT. This translates into CASSPSGRNTGELFF.

The J gene is TRBJ1-4, the V gene TRBV7-8; no definite D call. This CDR3 comprises 14 residues. The ends were cut back, 2 bases at V and 5 bases at J, with 9 bases in the middle. CDR1 is SGHVS and CDR2 is FQNEAQ in the germline V gene. Here the CDR3 reads CASSLHLINEKLFF. The CDR3 coding sequence is TGTGCCAGCAGCTTACACTTGATCAATGAAAAACTGTTTTTT.

V and J are TRBV11-3 and TRBJ2-1; D ambiguous. V was clipped by 3 bases and J by 7 bases, with 13 bases between them. The CDR3 covers 14 residues. CDR1 SGHNT and CDR2 YENEEA come from the germline V gene. CDR3 sequence: CASSLQPGSNEQFF. Here the CDR3 DNA reads TGTGCCAGCAGCTTGCAACCCGGGTCTAATGAGCAGTTCTTC.

The chain combines TRBV9 with TRBJ2-1; D not certain. Trimming took off 3 bases at V and 9 bases at J, with 16 bases between the two ends. CDR3 size: 14 residues. Per the germline V gene, CDR1 is SGDLS and CDR2 is YYNGEE. In DNA, the CDR3 is TGTGCCAGCAGCGGCAGCCGGTTTGGCGGTGAGCAGTTCTTC. It codes for CASSGSRFGGEQFF.

The V and J genes are TRBV27 and TRBJ2-1; perhaps TRBD1 as D (5 bases). The CDR3 consists of 15 residues. Trimming pared 4 bases from V and 1 base from J, leaving 11 bases between. CDR1 MNHEY and CDR2 SMNVEV come from the germline V gene (reference sequence). For the CDR3, the DNA is TGTGCCAGCAGTTCGGACAAATCTTCCTACAATGAGCAGTTCTTC. Translating gives CASSSDKSSYNEQFF.

This chain uses TRBV7-2 with TRBJ2-2; TRBD2 matches 11 bases. The V segment lost 2 bases and the J segment 6 bases; nucleotides outside the gene matches: 5. There are 16 residues in the CDR3. From germline, CDR1 is SGHTA and CDR2 FQGNSA. For the CDR3, the DNA is TGTGCCAGCAGCTTAACTAGCGGGAGTTGGGCCGGGGAGCTGTTTTTT. Protein sequence: CASSLTSGSWAGELFF.

V usage is TRBV5-5 and J usage is TRBJ2-7; 10 bases fit TRBD2. CDR3 length: 14 amino acids. The germline V gene encodes CDR1 SGHKS and CDR2 YYEKEE (reference sequence). The V segment lost 4 bases and the J segment 3 bases; nucleotides outside the gene matches: 4. The CDR3 DNA follows: TGTGCCAGCAGCCCGCGGACTAGCGGCTACGAGCAGTACTTC. Its translation: CASSPRTSGYEQYF.

This chain links TRBV9 with TRBJ1-5, with a tentative D call TRBD1 (5 bases). The germline V and J ends were trimmed by 0 bases and 0 bases, with 7 bases remaining between them. Germline CDR1 is SGDLS and CDR2 is YYNGEE. The CDR3 sequence is 15 residues long. CDR3 sequence (DNA): TGTGCCAGCAGCGTAGGGGGGGATAGCAATCAGCCCCAGCATTTT. Protein product: CASSVGGDSNQPQHF.

V is TRBV7-8 and J is TRBJ1-2; no clear D gene. Germline V gene sequence: CDR1 SGHVS, CDR2 FQNEAQ. The V end lost 6 bases, the J end lost 6 bases, and 14 bases lay between the germline ends. The CDR3 totals 13 residues. DNA of the CDR3: TGTGCCAGCAGGGGCAGCGTTCCGGATGGCTACACCTTC. This gives the protein CASRGSVPDGYTF.

The V gene is TRBV5-4, the J gene TRBJ2-3, with D maybe TRBD1 (5 bases). Germline-derived CDR1 and CDR2 are SGHNT and YYREEE (reference sequence). V lost 6 bases and J 0 bases, leaving 26 bases between the germline ends. The CDR3 loop spans 19 amino acids. The CDR3 nucleotides read TGTGCCAGCACCCTCGGTGGGCAGGGAAGATTTCGGAGCACAGATACGCAGTATTTT. Protein: CASTLGGQGRFRSTDTQYF.

The chain employs TRBV20-1 and TRBJ2-3; D is ambiguous. CDR1 DFQATT and CDR2 SNEGSKA come from the germline V gene (reference sequence). Trimming cost V 5 bases and J 5 bases, with 5 bases left between them. The CDR3 extends over 10 amino acids. In nucleotides, the CDR3 is TGCAGTGCTCCGAGAGATACGCAGTATTTT. It encodes CSAPRDTQYF.

V gene TRBV7-2 combines with J gene TRBJ1-2; D is uncertain. Germline CDR1 reads SGHTA; CDR2 reads FQGNSA. CDR3 length: 14 amino acids. Trimming took off 1 base at V and 1 base at J, with 7 bases between the two ends. The CDR3 is CASSLVRVNYGYTF. In nucleotides, the CDR3 is TGTGCCAGCAGCTTAGTACGGGTTAACTATGGCTACACCTTC.

As concerns this clone: The junction departs from germline at one end; a sequencing error may be responsible. The chain links TRBV7-7 to TRBJ1-3, with a weak D call TRBD1 (5 bases). Germline CDR1 and CDR2: SSHAT and FNYEAQ (reference sequence). The CDR3 length is 18 residues. In DNA form, the CDR3 reads TGTGCTAGCAGCCCTATTACTATGACAGAAGCGTCAGGAAACACCATATATTTT. Encoded protein: CASSPITMTEASGNTIYF.

The V call is TRBV21-1, the J call TRBJ1-2; TRBD1 is taken as the D call from the table, unchecked against the DNA. TRBV21-1 has pseudogene status. The CDR3 is 16 residues long. The CDR3 protein is CASSKEDGARVHGYTF. DNA of the CDR3: TGTGCCAGCAGCAAAGAGGATGGGGCCAGGGTCCATGGCTACACCTTC.